This T cell receptor beta chain was recorded in a study of T cell responses to AZD1222 COVID-19 vaccine (dated by TCRdb to the early 2020s). At the level of the whole study: Because spike-specific TCR depth and breadth did not differ between the two schedules, AZD1222 recipients who got a second dose at roughly 4 weeks were pooled with those who got a second dose at roughly 12 weeks. Trial participants were enrolled by age into subgroups of 18-55, 56-69 and 70-plus years, and around 150, 28 and 57 TCR-sequenced participants, respectively, were included in these subgroups. TCR sequencing covered approximately 230 trial participants: 200 to 220 given two doses of AZD1222 and 26 given two doses of MenACWY control vaccine. The study at large found these results: In the small 56-69-year group, the increase in depth fell short of significance, most likely because of low power. Because no day 14 peak-response samples were available, repertoires were characterized only after the peak T cell response. Reportedly, almost half of the unique spike-specific TCRs recognized epitopes lying outside the regions that are mutated in the B.1.351 and B.1.1.7 variants. Spike-specific TCR breadth and depth rose significantly after two AZD1222 doses compared with day 0 and with MenACWY recipients. Participants were mostly white British, with more females than males. The authors suggested clonal diversity may have been underestimated. Conclusions about previously exposed vaccinees are limited because only 6 or 7 AZD1222 recipients were SARS-CoV-2 seropositive at baseline. The vaccine-associated CD4 TCRs covered the entire spike protein, and the dominant responses fell in regions 160-218 and 743-854.

The CDR3 regions of human TCRbeta chains were analyzed by immunosequencing. As for the authors' bioinformatics: Repertoire TCRs were checked for matches against a reference library of SARS-CoV-2-specific TCRs that had been generated using the MIRA antigen-specificity platform. Breadth was defined as the fraction of unique TCRs that were SARS-CoV-2-associated. Depth was defined as the fraction of total T cells that were SARS-CoV-2-associated. Using the MIRA data, every spike-specific TCR was mapped to the spike region that the TCR reacted to and assigned to either a CD4 or a CD8 class. Log10-transformed breadth and depth values were compared by one-way ANOVA with Sidak's multiple comparisons tests. This immuneACCESS table, as held by TCRdb, lists in-frame sequences with V and J called but not all clones. Of the missing ones, under half trace to an unresolved V gene in checked studies; the others have no known cause. V and J calls and clone size are those listed in that table; D and trimming were worked out from the DNA. Across this sample there are some 84,000 clones, with over 75% seen only once. The ten biggest clones cover around 17% of the sample.

What this sample's time point label stands for: baseline before first vaccination. Vaccinee samples came from UK trials COV001 and COV002, including a single-blind randomized controlled phase 2/3 trial of AZD1222 (ChAdOx1 nCoV-19) in healthy adults. For TCRbeta chain sequencing, PBMC samples from trial participants were taken at day 0 and at day 28 after the second dose. This clone was seen once. This receptor's antigen is unknown. No base quality values were provided; no much bigger clone lies one nucleotide off. The junction carries 8 bases between V and J, which are trimmed by 5 bases and 4 bases respectively. The cysteine opens and the phenylalanine closes a CDR3 of 11 amino acids. The kept DNA is CDR3 alone, 33 bases in frame from the first base. The germline V gene (reference sequence) supplies CDR1 DFQATT and CDR2 SNEGSKA.

This TCR was sampled from an adult in good health. The sequence joins TRBV20-1 to TRBJ1-2; confidence is insufficient to name the D gene. Sequencing used peripheral blood, obtained on day 0 of AZD1222 vaccination. Here is the DNA: TGCAGTGCTGTACGGGGCTATGGCTACACCTTC. Translation gives CSAVRGYGYTF.